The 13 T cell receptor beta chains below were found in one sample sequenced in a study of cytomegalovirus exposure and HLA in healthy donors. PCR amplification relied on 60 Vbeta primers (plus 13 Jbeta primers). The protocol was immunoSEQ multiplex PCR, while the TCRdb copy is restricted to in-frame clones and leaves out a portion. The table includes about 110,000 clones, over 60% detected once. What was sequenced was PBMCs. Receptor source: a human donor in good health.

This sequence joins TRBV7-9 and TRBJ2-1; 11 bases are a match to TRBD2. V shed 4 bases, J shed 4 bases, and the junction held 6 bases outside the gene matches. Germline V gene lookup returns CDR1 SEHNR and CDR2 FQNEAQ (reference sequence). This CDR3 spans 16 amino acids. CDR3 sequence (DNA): TGTGCCAGCAGCTATGAGACTAGCGGGATGTACAATGAGCAGTTCTTC. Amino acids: CASSYETSGMYNEQFF. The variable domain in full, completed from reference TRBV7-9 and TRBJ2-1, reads DTGVSQNPRHKITKRGQNVTFRCDPISEHNRLYWYRQTLGQGPEFLTYFQNEAQLEKSRLLSDRFSAERPKGSFSTLEIQRTEQGDSAMYLCASSYETSGMYNEQFFGPGTRLTVL.

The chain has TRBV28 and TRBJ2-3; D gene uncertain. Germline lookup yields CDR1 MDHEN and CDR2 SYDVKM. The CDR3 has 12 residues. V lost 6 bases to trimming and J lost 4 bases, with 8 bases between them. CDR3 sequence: CASSFSADTQYF. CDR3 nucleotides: TGTGCCAGCAGCTTCAGCGCAGATACGCAGTATTTT. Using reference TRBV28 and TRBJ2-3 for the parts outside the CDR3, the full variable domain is DVKVTQSSRYLVKRTGEKVFLECVQDMDHENMFWYRQDPGLGLRLIYFSYDVKMKEKGDIPEGYSVSREKKERFSLILESASTNQTSMYLCASSFSADTQYFGPGTRLTVL.

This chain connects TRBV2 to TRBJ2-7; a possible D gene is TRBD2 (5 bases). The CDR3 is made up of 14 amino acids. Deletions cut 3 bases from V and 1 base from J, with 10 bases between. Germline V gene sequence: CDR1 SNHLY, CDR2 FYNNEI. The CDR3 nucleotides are TGTGCCAGCAGTGACTCGGGGAGATCCTACGAGCAGTACTTC. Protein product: CASSDSGRSYEQYF.

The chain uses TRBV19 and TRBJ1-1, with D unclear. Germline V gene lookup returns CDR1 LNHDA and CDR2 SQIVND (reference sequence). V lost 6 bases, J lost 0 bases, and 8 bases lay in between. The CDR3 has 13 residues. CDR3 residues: CASSQYMNTEAFF. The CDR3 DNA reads TGTGCCAGTAGCCAATACATGAACACTGAAGCTTTCTTT.

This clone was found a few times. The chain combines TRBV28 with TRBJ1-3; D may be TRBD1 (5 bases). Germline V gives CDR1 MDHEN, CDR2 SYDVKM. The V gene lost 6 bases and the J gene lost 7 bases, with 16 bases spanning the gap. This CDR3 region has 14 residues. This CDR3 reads CASSPNSGWNTIYF. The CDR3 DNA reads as TGTGCCAGCAGCCCTAACTCAGGGTGGAACACCATATATTTT.

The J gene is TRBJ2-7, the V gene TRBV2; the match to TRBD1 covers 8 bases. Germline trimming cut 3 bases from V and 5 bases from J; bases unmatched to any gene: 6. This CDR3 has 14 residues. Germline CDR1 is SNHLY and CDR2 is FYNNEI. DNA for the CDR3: TGTGCCAGCAGTGAGGACAGGGAGGTGAACGAGCAGTACTTC. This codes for CASSEDREVNEQYF.

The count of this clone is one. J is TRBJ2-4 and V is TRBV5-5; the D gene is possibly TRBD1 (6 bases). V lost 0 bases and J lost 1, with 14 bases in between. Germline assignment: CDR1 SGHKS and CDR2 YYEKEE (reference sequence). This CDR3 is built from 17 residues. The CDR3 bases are TGTGCCAGCAGCTTGGGTTTGGGGGCGGCGGCCAAAAACATTCAGTACTTC. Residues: CASSLGLGAAAKNIQYF.

CDR3 nucleotide sequence: TGTGCCAGCAGCTCACTAGCGGGGCCTGTTACCGGGGAGCTGTTTTTT. It is translated as CASSSLAGPVTGELFF. The chain carries TRBV5-5 and TRBJ2-2, with 10 nucleotides matching TRBD2. The V segment lost 3 bases and the J segment 5 bases; nucleotides outside the gene matches: 7. Germline CDR1 reads SGHKS; CDR2 reads YYEKEE (reference sequence). There are 16 residues in the CDR3.

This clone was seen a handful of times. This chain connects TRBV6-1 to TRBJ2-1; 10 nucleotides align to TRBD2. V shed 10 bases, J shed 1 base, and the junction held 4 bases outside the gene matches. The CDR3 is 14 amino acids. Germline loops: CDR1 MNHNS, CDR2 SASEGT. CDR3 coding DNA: TGTGCCACAGAGCGGGAGGGGTCCTACAATGAGCAGTTCTTC. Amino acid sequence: CATEREGSYNEQFF.

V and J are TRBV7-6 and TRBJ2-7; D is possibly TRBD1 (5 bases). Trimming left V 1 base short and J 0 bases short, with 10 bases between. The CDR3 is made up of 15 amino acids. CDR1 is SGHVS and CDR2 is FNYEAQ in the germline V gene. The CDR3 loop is CASSLVPGLSYEQYF. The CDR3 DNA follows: TGTGCCAGCAGCTTAGTGCCAGGGCTCTCCTACGAGCAGTACTTC.

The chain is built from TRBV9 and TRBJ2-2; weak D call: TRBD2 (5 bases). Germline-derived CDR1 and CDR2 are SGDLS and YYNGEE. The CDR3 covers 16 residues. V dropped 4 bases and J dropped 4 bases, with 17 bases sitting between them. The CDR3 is CASSPSFGIFTGELFF. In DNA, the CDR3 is TGTGCCAGCAGCCCCTCTTTCGGGATCTTCACCGGGGAGCTGTTTTTT.

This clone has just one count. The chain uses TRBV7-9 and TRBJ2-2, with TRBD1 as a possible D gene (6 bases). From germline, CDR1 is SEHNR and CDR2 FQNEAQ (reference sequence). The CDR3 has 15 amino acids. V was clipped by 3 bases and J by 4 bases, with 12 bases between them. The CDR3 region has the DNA TGTGCCAGCAGCTTTCTAGCAGGGGTCACCGGGGAGCTGTTTTTT. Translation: CASSFLAGVTGELFF.

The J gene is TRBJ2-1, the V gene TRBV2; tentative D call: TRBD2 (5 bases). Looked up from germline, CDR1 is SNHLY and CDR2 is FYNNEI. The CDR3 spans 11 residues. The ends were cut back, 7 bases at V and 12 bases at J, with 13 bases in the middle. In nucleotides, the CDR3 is TGTGCCAGCACATACGGAGGTGGGCAGTTCTTC. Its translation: CASTYGGGQFF.